These 28 T cell receptor beta chains share one sample of origin, sequenced in a study of regulatory T cells in long-lasting Graves disease. Library construction for TCR beta used iRepertoire HTBI primers and Arm-PCR of CDR3 regions. TCRdb re-derived calls from the multiplex PCR reads in MiXCR, one entry per CDR3 protein. This sample has hundreds of thousands of distinct CDR3 sequences; about 20% occur once, and the top ten carry 6.5% to 8%. Time point in this sample: persistent/refractory GD, antithyroid drugs over 5 years with positive TRAb. PBMC RNA was the source of the TCR library. Specimen: peripheral blood mononuclear cells (PBMCs), collected when the disease was refractory, from a patient treated with antithyroid drugs. These receptors were taken from a female donor with Graves disease.

This clonotype has ten or more counts. The J gene is TRBJ1-2, the V gene TRBV30, with D hard to call. This CDR3 is 14 amino acids long. Deletions cut 8 bases from V and 3 bases from J, with 19 bases between. Germline assignment: CDR1 GTSNPN and CDR2 SVGIG (reference sequence). The CDR3 nucleotides are TGTGCCAAGGGAGTTCCCGATCTCTACTATGGCTACACCTTC. Protein sequence: CAKGVPDLYYGYTF. Full variable domain (remainder filled in from reference TRBV30 and TRBJ1-2): SQTIHQWPATLVQPVGSPLSLECTVEGTSNPNLYWYRQAAGRGLQLLFYSVGIGQISSEVPQNLSASRPQDRQFILSSKKLLLSDSGFYLCAKGVPDLYYGYTFGSGTRLTVV.

This clonotype has a handful of counts. V usage is TRBV10-3 and J usage is TRBJ2-1, with 9 bases matching TRBD2. Germline V gene lookup returns CDR1 ENHRY and CDR2 SYGVKD. J gave up 8 bases and V 10 bases, and 12 bases lay outside the gene matches. The length of the CDR3 is 14 residues. The CDR3 loop is CATGLAGGPYEQFF. The CDR3 DNA follows: TGTGCCACAGGGCTCGCGGGAGGGCCCTATGAGCAGTTCTTC.

This clonotype was picked up one time. J is TRBJ2-3 and V is TRBV28, with D uncertain. The CDR3 spans 12 residues. Germline CDR1 and CDR2: MDHEN and SYDVKM. Trimming left V 2 bases short and J 7 bases short, with 7 bases between. CDR3 nucleotides: TGTGCCAGCAGTTTAAGCCTCCATACGCAGTATTTT. This gives the protein CASSLSLHTQYF.

V gene TRBV20-1 combines with J gene TRBJ1-3; D gene unclear. V lost 6 bases, J lost 6 bases, and 15 bases lay in between. The CDR3 has 13 amino acids. Germline-derived CDR1 and CDR2 are DFQATT and SNEGSKA (reference sequence). The DNA of the CDR3 is TGCAGTGCCCCCGGCGCCCAGGAAAACACCATATATTTT. Residues: CSAPGAQENTIYF.

This clonotype was picked up a small number of times. The V and J genes are TRBV18 and TRBJ2-2, with TRBD2 matching 7 bases. Germline V lookup: CDR1 KGHSH, CDR2 LQKENI. CDR3 length: 14 amino acids. V was clipped by 3 bases and J by 5 bases; unmatched bases: 3. CDR3 amino acids: CASSPERDTGELFF. In nucleotides, the CDR3 is TGTGCCAGCTCACCCGAGCGGGATACCGGGGAGCTGTTTTTT.

The chain combines TRBV28 with TRBJ1-5, with 7 bases matching TRBD1. Germline-derived CDR1 and CDR2 are MDHEN and SYDVKM. This CDR3 region has 12 residues. V lost 1 base and J lost 11; bases outside the gene matches: 2. The CDR3 is CASSLLQGSQHF. In nucleotides, the CDR3 is TGTGCCAGCAGTTTATTACAGGGGTCCCAGCATTTT.

In its sample, this clonotype was seen many times. With a much larger clone just one base away, this may be a read error. This chain joins TRBV6-1 and TRBJ2-5; TRBD2 aligns across 12 bases. CDR1 MNHNS and CDR2 SASEGT come from the germline V gene. The ends lost 6 bases at V and 5 bases at J; junction bases unmatched: 1. This CDR3 is built from 13 residues. The CDR3 DNA reads TGTGCCAGCAGCGGACTAGCGGGGGAGACCCAGTACTTC. Protein product: CASSGLAGETQYF.

V and J are TRBV27 and TRBJ1-2, with 10 bases identical to TRBD1. The CDR3 consists of 12 residues. J lost 10 bases, V lost 6 bases, and 5 bases had no gene match. Germline V gene data show CDR1 as MNHEY and CDR2 as SMNVEV (reference sequence). DNA of the CDR3: TGTGCCAGCAGCCGGGACAGGGGCGACTACACCTTC. Translating it yields CASSRDRGDYTF.

The chain employs TRBV7-2 and TRBJ1-3; possibly TRBD1 for D (5 bases). This CDR3 contains 15 residues. CDR1 and CDR2 from the germline V gene are SGHTA and FQGNSA. Trimming removed 2 bases at V and 3 bases at J, with 11 bases between. CDR3 residues: CASSLSGAGGNTIYF. The CDR3 coding sequence is TGTGCCAGCAGCTTATCTGGGGCAGGTGGAAACACCATATATTTT.

This clonotype was picked up many times. The rearrangement links TRBV28 to TRBJ2-7; D uncertain. Deletions cut 6 bases from V and 3 bases from J, with 18 bases between. CDR3 size: 15 residues. CDR1 is MDHEN, CDR2 SYDVKM, per germline. CDR3 bases: TGTGCCAGCAGCCTCAGAGTTGGGGTAGGCTACGAGCAGTACTTC. Residues: CASSLRVGVGYEQYF.

This clonotype was recorded a few times. The chain has TRBV12-3 or TRBV12-4 and TRBJ2-3, with 8 positions matching TRBD2. Trimming removed 6 bases from V and 3 bases from J; junction bases left unmatched: 32. The length of the CDR3 is 23 residues. As DNA, the CDR3 is TGTGCCAGCAGACCCGGACTATGGGCTGGGCGCCTTGGGGCGGGAGGTGTTACAGATACGCAGTATTTT. Protein sequence: CASRPGLWAGRLGAGGVTDTQYF.

Details on this clonotype: This may stem from a read error, because a much larger clone lies one nucleotide away. The V and J genes are TRBV2 and TRBJ2-7; D call uncertain. Germline CDR1 is SNHLY and CDR2 is FYNNEI. The V and J ends lost 7 bases and 5 bases respectively, with 18 bases between them. The CDR3 has 14 residues. CDR3 loop: CASTRSGFSHEQYF. The CDR3 DNA reads as TGTGCCAGCACAAGGTCAGGCTTTTCCCACGAGCAGTACTTC.

This clonotype was detected many times. This chain joins TRBV15 and TRBJ1-1; 7 nucleotides align to TRBD1. V shed 0 bases, J shed 4 bases, and the junction held 11 bases outside the gene matches. Germline-derived CDR1 and CDR2 are LNHNV and YYDKDF (reference sequence). CDR3 length: 17 amino acids. The CDR3 region has the DNA TGTGCCACCAGCAGAGATTTGACCGGGACAGTACCCACTGAAGCTTTCTTT. It encodes CATSRDLTGTVPTEAFF. Full variable domain (rest looked up from reference TRBV15 and TRBJ1-1): DAMVIQNPRYQVTQFGKPVTLSCSQTLNHNVMYWYQQKSSQAPKLLFHYYDKDFNNEADTPDNFQSRRPNTSFCFLDIRSPGLGDTAMYLCATSRDLTGTVPTEAFFGQGTRLTVV.

This clonotype has a handful of counts. This chain joins TRBV19 and TRBJ1-5; D is unresolved. V lost 4 bases to trimming and J lost 6 bases, with 7 bases between them. CDR1 and CDR2 from the germline V gene are LNHDA and SQIVND (reference sequence). The CDR3 is 12 amino acids. DNA of the CDR3: TGTGCCAGTAGTACCTTGGTTCAGCCCCAGCATTTT. It is translated as CASSTLVQPQHF.

This clonotype was observed at least ten times. The chain joins TRBV12-3 or TRBV12-4 to TRBJ1-5, with D possibly matching TRBD1 (6 bases). Trimming took 5 bases from V and 4 from J, leaving 15 bases between them. The CDR3 consists of 15 residues. CDR3 nucleotide sequence: TGTGCCAGCAGTCCCGGAGGGGGGGTAAATCAGCCCCAGCATTTT. The encoded protein is CASSPGGGVNQPQHF.

This clonotype was picked up many times. The J gene is TRBJ2-7, the V gene TRBV28, with D unresolved. This CDR3 is built from 15 residues. Germline V lookup: CDR1 MDHEN, CDR2 SYDVKM. V lost 5 bases and J 0 bases, leaving 14 bases between the germline ends. The CDR3 DNA sequence: TGTGCCAGCAGTCTTACGGAGAGGAGCTCCTACGAGCAGTACTTC. It yields the protein CASSLTERSSYEQYF.

This clonotype was observed a single time. The chain is built from TRBV20-1 and TRBJ1-6, with a weak D call TRBD1 (5 bases). The CDR3 sequence is 16 residues long. Germline V CDR1 and CDR2: DFQATT, SNEGSKA (reference sequence). V lost 2 bases, J lost 6 bases, and 17 bases lay in between. The CDR3 sequence is CSARKTGPGGNSPLHF. DNA of the CDR3: TGCAGTGCTAGAAAGACGGGGCCTGGGGGTAATTCACCCCTCCACTTT.

Ten or more counts support this clonotype. The chain couples TRBV28 to TRBJ2-2; D gene ambiguous. V was cut by 11 bases and J by 1 base, with 8 bases left in between. Germline lookup yields CDR1 MDHEN and CDR2 SYDVKM. This CDR3 has 12 residues. The CDR3 loop is CAGSENTGELFF. CDR3 DNA: TGTGCCGGGTCGGAGAACACCGGGGAGCTGTTTTTT.

The rearrangement uses TRBV7-8 and TRBJ2-7; no firm D call. V lost 1 base, J lost 2 bases, and 9 bases lay in between. Germline V gene lookup returns CDR1 SGHVS and CDR2 FQNEAQ. The CDR3 has 14 amino acids. The CDR3 loop is CASSLDWAPYEQYF. The DNA for the CDR3 is TGTGCCAGCAGCTTAGACTGGGCCCCCTACGAGCAGTACTTC.

Comment on this clonotype: A read error may be the cause here, since a much bigger clone is one base away. The chain has TRBV28 and TRBJ2-2; D possibly uses TRBD1 or TRBD2 (5 bases each). The ends were cut back, 10 bases at V and 6 bases at J, with 18 bases in the middle. The CDR3 totals 14 residues. Germline V CDR1 and CDR2: MDHEN, SYDVKM. CDR3: CATHEGRTPGELFF. The CDR3 bases are TGTGCCACCCACGAGGGACGTACTCCCGGGGAGCTGTTTTTT.

This clonotype came up a few times. V gene TRBV6-1 combines with J gene TRBJ1-6; tentatively, D is TRBD1 (5 bases). This CDR3 region has 12 residues. CDR1 is MNHNS, CDR2 SASEGT, per germline. The ends were cut back, 4 bases at V and 11 bases at J, with 9 bases in the middle. This CDR3 reads CASSARGPPLHF. CDR3 nucleotides: TGTGCCAGCAGTGCTCGGGGCCCACCCCTCCACTTT.

This clonotype appeared once. CDR3 nucleotides: TGTGCCAGCAGTTTAATAAGTAATGAAAAACTGTTTTTT. As protein: CASSLISNEKLFF. The genes are TRBV12-3 or TRBV12-4 and TRBJ1-4; no clear D. V was clipped by 2 bases and J by 4 bases, with 5 bases between them. This CDR3 comprises 13 residues.

This chain joins TRBV28 and TRBJ2-3; D not resolved. The CDR3 spans 13 residues. V dropped 11 bases and J dropped 5 bases, with 17 bases sitting between them. From germline, CDR1 is MDHEN and CDR2 SYDVKM. The CDR3 is CAQSPRVGDTQYF. The DNA for the CDR3 is TGTGCCCAAAGCCCTAGGGTTGGAGATACGCAGTATTTT.

In its sample, this clonotype was seen a few times. A much more abundant neighbour one base away suggests this may be a read error. CDR3 bases: TGTGCCTGGAGTCCTGGATTACGACCGGGTAATGAAGAACTGTTTTTT. As protein: CAWSPGLRPGNEELFF. The chain couples TRBV30 to TRBJ1-4; D remains unclear. Germline values: CDR1 GTSNPN, CDR2 SVGIG (reference sequence). CDR3 size: 16 residues.

This clonotype was detected ten times or more. The chain uses TRBV7-8 and TRBJ1-2, with TRBD1 as a possible D gene (6 bases). Trimming left V 6 bases short and J 4 bases short, with 15 bases between. The V gene's germline CDR1 is SGHVS and CDR2 FQNEAQ. The CDR3 has 14 amino acids. CDR3 bases: TGTGCCAGCAGTGAAGGGGGACGGATCTATGGCTACACCTTC. Its translation is CASSEGGRIYGYTF.

This chain connects TRBV7-8 to TRBJ1-3; D may be TRBD1 (6 bases). Trimming cost V 5 bases and J 8 bases, with 16 bases left between them. The germline V gene encodes CDR1 SGHVS and CDR2 FQNEAQ. The CDR3 loop spans 14 amino acids. CDR3 loop: CASSPQGGGDTIYF. CDR3 DNA sequence: TGTGCCAGCAGCCCGCAAGGGGGAGGTGACACCATATATTTT.

This clonotype was seen at least ten times. V usage is TRBV2 and J usage is TRBJ2-2; 8 nucleotides agree with TRBD1. This CDR3 contains 14 residues. The V gene end was trimmed by 6 bases and the J gene end by 1 base; junction bases not matched to a gene: 1. Germline loops: CDR1 SNHLY, CDR2 FYNNEI. The CDR3 here is CASRGTGNTGELFF. Here the CDR3 DNA reads TGTGCCAGCAGGGGGACAGGGAACACCGGGGAGCTGTTTTTT.

The chain employs TRBV5-6 and TRBJ2-3, with a weak D call TRBD1 (5 bases). This CDR3 is 14 amino acids long. Trimming took off 0 bases at V and 5 bases at J, with 10 bases between the two ends. Germline CDR1 and CDR2: SGHDT and YYEEEE. The DNA of the CDR3 is TGTGCCAGCAGCTTGGGGCAGGGAATAGATACGCAGTATTTT. It encodes CASSLGQGIDTQYF.